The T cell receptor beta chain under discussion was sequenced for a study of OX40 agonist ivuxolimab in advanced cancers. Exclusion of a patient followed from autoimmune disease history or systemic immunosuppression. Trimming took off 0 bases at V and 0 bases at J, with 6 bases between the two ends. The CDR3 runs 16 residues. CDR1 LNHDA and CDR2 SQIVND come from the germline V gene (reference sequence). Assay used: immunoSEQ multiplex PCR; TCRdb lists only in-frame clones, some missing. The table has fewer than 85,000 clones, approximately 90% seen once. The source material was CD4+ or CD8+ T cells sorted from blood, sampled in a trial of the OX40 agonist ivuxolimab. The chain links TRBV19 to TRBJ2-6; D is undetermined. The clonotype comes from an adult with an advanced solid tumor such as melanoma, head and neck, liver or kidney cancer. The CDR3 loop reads CASSIDRYSGANVLTF. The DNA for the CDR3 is TGTGCCAGTAGTATAGACAGGTACTCTGGGGCCAACGTCCTGACTTTC. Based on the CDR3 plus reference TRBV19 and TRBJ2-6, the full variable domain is DGGITQSPKYLFRKEGQNVTLSCEQNLNHDAMYWYRQDPGQGLRLIYYSQIVNDFQKGDIAEGYSVSREKKESFPLTVTSAQKNPTAFYLCASSIDRYSGANVLTFGAGSRLTVL.